The 21 T cell receptor beta chains below were found in one sample sequenced in a study of blood T cells in healthy people across ages. A second PCR of 7 to 11 cycles used a sample-barcoded 5' primer and a J-beta primer mix. TCRdb ran MiXCR on the 5' RACE reads and lists one entry per CDR3 protein. This sample has approximately 800,000 distinct CDR3 sequences; nearly 60% occur once, and the top ten carry 20% to 25%. Material: blood. Source of these receptors: a man aged 30-40 years in good health.

V is TRBV7-2 and J is TRBJ2-3; D might be TRBD2 (6 bases). Germline V lookup: CDR1 SGHTA, CDR2 FQGNSA. V lost 5 bases, J lost 2 bases, and 11 bases lay in between. The CDR3 loop spans 14 amino acids. The CDR3 region is CASSPRLVTDTQYF. CDR3 nucleotide sequence: TGTGCCAGCAGCCCAAGACTAGTCACAGATACGCAGTATTTT.

This clonotype has just one count. This chain uses TRBV19 with TRBJ1-5; 7 nucleotides align to TRBD1. V lost 5 bases and J lost 2; bases outside the gene matches: 6. From germline, CDR1 is LNHDA and CDR2 SQIVND (reference sequence). This CDR3 spans 15 amino acids. Written as DNA, the CDR3 is TGTGCCAGTAGTCGAGGGACAGCGCGCAATCAGCCCCAGCATTTT. Its translation is CASSRGTARNQPQHF.

V usage is TRBV7-2 and J usage is TRBJ2-4; D remains unclear. CDR1 is SGHTA and CDR2 is FQGNSA in the germline V gene. V lost 9 bases and J lost 4, with 25 bases in between. The CDR3 sequence is 17 residues long. CDR3 nucleotide sequence: TGTGCCAGTCGTTTCGACCCCAGCGAACACCAGAAAAACATTCAGTACTTC. Encoded protein: CASRFDPSEHQKNIQYF.

The chain links TRBV27 to TRBJ2-1, with 10 nucleotides matching TRBD2. The DNA end is more similar to TRBJ2-7, so the J call may be wrong. The CDR3 loop spans 18 amino acids. Germline V CDR1 and CDR2: MNHEY, SMNVEV (reference sequence). CDR3 bases: TGTGCCAGCAGTCCCGTCACTAGCGGGATAGGAACAGCCTACGAGCAGTACTTC. The encoded protein is CASSPVTSGIGTAYEQYF.

V gene TRBV20-1 combines with J gene TRBJ2-3; 9 nucleotides agree with TRBD2. The CDR3 covers 16 residues. V shed 0 bases, J shed 1 base, and the junction held 5 bases outside the gene matches. Germline V gives CDR1 DFQATT, CDR2 SNEGSKA (reference sequence). CDR3 in amino acids: CSARDGASGGTDTQYF. CDR3 DNA: TGCAGTGCTAGAGATGGGGCTAGCGGGGGCACAGATACGCAGTATTTT.

The chain links TRBV10-3 to TRBJ2-7; maybe TRBD1 (5 bases). Germline CDR1 is ENHRY and CDR2 is SYGVKD. V lost 3 bases and J 6 bases, leaving 18 bases between the germline ends. The CDR3 spans 15 residues. For the CDR3, the DNA is TGTGCCATCAGTGACCCTTTTAATAGGGGCGGCGAGCAGTACTTC. This translates into CAISDPFNRGGEQYF.

The table lists this clonotype with a few counts. The rearrangement uses TRBV20-1 and TRBJ2-5; the match to TRBD2 covers 12 bases. This CDR3 comprises 14 residues. The V segment lost 3 bases and the J segment 5 bases; nucleotides outside the gene matches: 4. The germline V gene encodes CDR1 DFQATT and CDR2 SNEGSKA (reference sequence). CDR3 coding DNA: TGCAGTGCTAGGACCCTAGCGGGAGGGGAGACCCAGTACTTC. Protein product: CSARTLAGGETQYF.

This chain links TRBV20-1 with TRBJ1-1; D unclear. Germline CDR1 and CDR2: DFQATT and SNEGSKA (reference sequence). The ends were cut back, 0 bases at V and 5 bases at J, with 7 bases in the middle. The CDR3 is 12 amino acids. The chain's CDR3 is CSARDPRTEAFF. For the CDR3, the DNA is TGCAGTGCTAGAGACCCCCGGACTGAAGCTTTCTTT.

The chain uses TRBV10-3 and TRBJ2-1; D might be TRBD1 or TRBD2, each matching 5 bases. Trimming removed 10 bases from V and 7 bases from J, with 20 bases in between. Per the germline V gene, CDR1 is ENHRY and CDR2 is SYGVKD. The CDR3 runs 14 residues. The CDR3 is CATNTRGLLNEQFF. In nucleotides, the CDR3 is TGTGCCACCAACACACGGGGCTTGCTAAATGAGCAGTTCTTC.

This clonotype turned up a few times. A much larger clone sits a single nucleotide away, making a read error possible. This sequence joins TRBV6-1 and TRBJ2-3, with D perhaps given as TRBD1 or TRBD2 (5 bases each). The V gene lost 8 bases and the J gene lost 2 bases, with 11 bases spanning the gap. The CDR3 is 13 amino acids. Germline V CDR1 and CDR2: MNHNS, SASEGT. The CDR3: CASHRDLTDTQYF. The CDR3 nucleotides read TGTGCCAGCCACCGGGACCTCACAGATACGCAGTATTTT.

This clonotype has a single count. V usage is TRBV12-3 or TRBV12-4 and J usage is TRBJ2-7, with TRBD1 matching 7 bases. The CDR3 contains 13 residues. Trimming removed 9 bases from V and 4 bases from J; junction bases left unmatched: 9. In nucleotides, the CDR3 is TGTGCCAGTCAAAGACAGGGTCCATACGAGCAGTACTTC. This codes for CASQRQGPYEQYF.

The V and J genes are TRBV12-3 or TRBV12-4 and TRBJ2-3, with 7 bases identical to TRBD2. J lost 2 bases, V lost 7 bases, and 12 bases had no gene match. This CDR3 has 16 residues. For the CDR3, the DNA is TGTGCCAGCAAGAAAACGGGGGGAGCTTTCACAGATACGCAGTATTTT. It translates to CASKKTGGAFTDTQYF.

In this sample, this clonotype turned up once. The genes are TRBV5-1 and TRBJ2-6, with 10 bases matching TRBD1. The length of the CDR3 is 17 residues. Germline V CDR1 and CDR2: SGHRS, YFSETQ. V dropped 3 bases and J dropped 0; count of bases not matched to a gene: 3. CDR3 loop: CASSYRTGGSGANVLTF. The CDR3 coding sequence is TGCGCCAGCAGCTACAGGACAGGGGGCTCTGGGGCCAACGTCCTGACTTTC.

The V and J genes are TRBV7-9 and TRBJ2-1; D may be TRBD2 (5 bases). Germline V gives CDR1 SEHNR, CDR2 FQNEAQ (reference sequence). The CDR3 is 13 residues long. V lost 7 bases and J 6 bases, leaving 13 bases between the germline ends. The CDR3 DNA sequence: TGTGCCAGCACCAAAGGGCTAGCCAATGAGCAGTTCTTC. Its translation is CASTKGLANEQFF.

V is TRBV7-2 and J is TRBJ2-1; TRBD2 agrees at 9 bases. The V gene end was trimmed by 5 bases and the J gene end by 4 bases; junction bases not matched to a gene: 12. Germline V gene data show CDR1 as SGHTA and CDR2 as FQGNSA. There are 17 residues in the CDR3. This chain's CDR3 is CASSLTRRTSEYNEQFF. The DNA of the CDR3 is TGTGCCAGCAGCCTAACCAGACGGACTAGCGAGTACAATGAGCAGTTCTTC.

V and J are TRBV9 and TRBJ2-3; D is ambiguous. The CDR3 length is 15 residues. V lost 0 bases and J 6 bases, leaving 14 bases between the germline ends. Looked up from germline, CDR1 is SGDLS and CDR2 is YYNGEE. CDR3 amino acids: CASSVGTSSEDTQYF. Here the CDR3 DNA reads TGTGCCAGCAGCGTAGGGACCTCGTCCGAGGATACGCAGTATTTT. Variable domain in full (rest from reference TRBV9 and TRBJ2-3): DSGVTQTPKHLITATGQRVTLRCSPRSGDLSVYWYQQSLDQGLQFLIQYYNGEERAKGNILERFSAQQFPDLHSELNLSSLELGDSALYFCASSVGTSSEDTQYFGPGTRLTVL.

The CDR3 region is CSTGRNSNQPQHF. The CDR3 bases are TGCAGCACAGGACGGAATAGCAATCAGCCCCAGCATTTT. The chain joins TRBV20-1 to TRBJ1-5; tentatively, D is TRBD1 (5 bases). Germline V gene data show CDR1 as DFQATT and CDR2 as SNEGSKA (reference sequence). This CDR3 comprises 13 residues.

The chain recombines TRBV12-3 or TRBV12-4 with TRBJ1-2; 9 nucleotides match TRBD1. The V gene end was trimmed by 7 bases and the J gene end by 10 bases; junction bases not matched to a gene: 10. The CDR3 consists of 13 residues. The CDR3 spells CASTRDRALDYTF. The CDR3 bases are TGTGCCAGCACCCGGGACAGGGCTTTGGACTACACCTTC.

The chain employs TRBV6-6 and TRBJ2-2; D possibly corresponds to TRBD1 (6 bases). Germline CDR1 is MNHNY and CDR2 is SVGAGI (reference sequence). Trimming took 2 bases from V and 7 from J, leaving 14 bases between them. The CDR3 consists of 15 residues. The CDR3 loop is CASSYEVRGDGELFF. The CDR3 DNA is TGTGCCAGCAGTTACGAAGTCAGGGGCGACGGGGAGCTGTTTTTT.

The chain links TRBV4-2 to TRBJ2-1; 8 positions agree with TRBD1. Germline trimming cut 4 bases from V and 4 bases from J; bases unmatched to any gene: 9. The CDR3 spans 16 residues. Germline V gene data show CDR1 as LGHNA and CDR2 as YNFKEQ. The CDR3 loop reads CASSPETGVRYNEQFF. The CDR3 coding sequence is TGTGCCAGCAGCCCAGAGACAGGGGTGAGGTACAATGAGCAGTTCTTC.

In its sample, this clonotype was seen a few times. CDR3 DNA sequence: TGTGCCAGCAGTTTAGGCGGGAGGGCCAGAGATACGCAGTATTTT. It translates to CASSLGGRARDTQYF. The chain is built from TRBV27 and TRBJ2-3; TRBD2 matches at 9 bases. This CDR3 comprises 15 residues. Germline CDR1 reads MNHEY; CDR2 reads SMNVEV (reference sequence). Losses at the gene ends were 2 bases for V and 5 bases for J; bases not matched to a gene: 5.